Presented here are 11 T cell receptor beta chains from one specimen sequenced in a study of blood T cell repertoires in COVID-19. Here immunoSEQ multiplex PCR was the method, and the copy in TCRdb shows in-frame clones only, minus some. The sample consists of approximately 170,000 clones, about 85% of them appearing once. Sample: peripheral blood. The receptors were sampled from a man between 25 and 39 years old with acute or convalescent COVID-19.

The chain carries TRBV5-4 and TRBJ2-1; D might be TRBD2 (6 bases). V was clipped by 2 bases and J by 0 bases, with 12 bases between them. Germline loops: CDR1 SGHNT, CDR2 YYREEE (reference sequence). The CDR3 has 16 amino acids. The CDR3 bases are TGTGCCAGCAGCTTCTTCCTAGCGAGCTCCTACAATGAGCAGTTCTTC. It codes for CASSFFLASSYNEQFF.

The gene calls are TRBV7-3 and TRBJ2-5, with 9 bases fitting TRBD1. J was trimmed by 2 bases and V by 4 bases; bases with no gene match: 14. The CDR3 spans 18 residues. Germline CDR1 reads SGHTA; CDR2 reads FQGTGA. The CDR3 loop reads CASSSRQNPGQGQETQYF. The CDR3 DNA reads TGTGCCAGCAGCTCAAGACAAAACCCGGGACAGGGACAAGAGACCCAGTACTTC.

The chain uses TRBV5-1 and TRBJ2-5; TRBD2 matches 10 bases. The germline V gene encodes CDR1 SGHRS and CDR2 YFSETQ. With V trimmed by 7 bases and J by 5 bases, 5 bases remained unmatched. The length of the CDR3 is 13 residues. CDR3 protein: CASRLAGDETQYF. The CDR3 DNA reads TGCGCCAGCCGGCTAGCGGGAGACGAGACCCAGTACTTC.

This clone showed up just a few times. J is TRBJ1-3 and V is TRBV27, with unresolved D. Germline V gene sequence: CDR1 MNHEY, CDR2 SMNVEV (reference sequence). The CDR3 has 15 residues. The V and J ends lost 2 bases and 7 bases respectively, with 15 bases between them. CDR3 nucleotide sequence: TGTGCCAGCAGTTTACGACGAGAGGGAACCAACACCATATATTTT. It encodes CASSLRREGTNTIYF.

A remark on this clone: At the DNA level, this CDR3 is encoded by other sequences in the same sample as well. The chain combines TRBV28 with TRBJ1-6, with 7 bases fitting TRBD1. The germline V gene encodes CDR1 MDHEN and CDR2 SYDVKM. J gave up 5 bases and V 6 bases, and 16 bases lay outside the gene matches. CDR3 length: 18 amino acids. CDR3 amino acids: CASSSYGQVHADNSPLHF. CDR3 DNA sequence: TGTGCCAGCAGCTCTTACGGACAGGTCCACGCGGATAATTCACCCCTCCACTTT.

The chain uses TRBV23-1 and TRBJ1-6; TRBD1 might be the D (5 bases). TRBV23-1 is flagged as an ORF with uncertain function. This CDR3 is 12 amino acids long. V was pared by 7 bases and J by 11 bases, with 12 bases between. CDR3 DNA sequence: TGCGCCAGCATAACCAGGGAAGCACCCCTCCACTTT. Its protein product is CASITREAPLHF.

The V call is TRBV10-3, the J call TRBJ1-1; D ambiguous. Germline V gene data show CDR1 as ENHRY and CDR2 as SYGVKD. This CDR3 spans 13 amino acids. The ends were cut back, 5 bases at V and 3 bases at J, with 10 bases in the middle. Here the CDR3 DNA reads TGTGCCATCAGTCCAGACACACACACTGAAGCTTTCTTT. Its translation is CAISPDTHTEAFF.

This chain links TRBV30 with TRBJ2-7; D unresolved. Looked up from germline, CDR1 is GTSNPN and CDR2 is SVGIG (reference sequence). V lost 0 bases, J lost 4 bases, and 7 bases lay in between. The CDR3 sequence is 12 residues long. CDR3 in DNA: TGTGCCTGGAGTGTACCCCAGTACGAGCAGTACTTC. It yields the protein CAWSVPQYEQYF.

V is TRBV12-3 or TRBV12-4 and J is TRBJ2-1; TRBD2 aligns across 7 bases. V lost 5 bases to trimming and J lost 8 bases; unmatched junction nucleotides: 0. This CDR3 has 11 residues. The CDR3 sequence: CASSSGDEQFF. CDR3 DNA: TGTGCCAGCAGTAGCGGGGATGAGCAGTTCTTC.

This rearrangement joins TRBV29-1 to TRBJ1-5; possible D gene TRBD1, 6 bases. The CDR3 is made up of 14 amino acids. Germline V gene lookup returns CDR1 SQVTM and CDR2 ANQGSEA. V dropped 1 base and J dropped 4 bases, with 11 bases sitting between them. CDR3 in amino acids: CSVEVWTANQPQHF. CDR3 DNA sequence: TGCAGCGTTGAAGTTTGGACAGCTAATCAGCCCCAGCATTTT. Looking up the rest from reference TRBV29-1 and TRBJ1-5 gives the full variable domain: SAVISQKPSRDICQRGTSLTIQCQVDSQVTMMFWYRQQPGQSLTLIATANQGSEATYESGFVIDKFPISRPNLTFSTLTVSNMSPEDSSIYLCSVEVWTANQPQHFGDGTRLSIL.

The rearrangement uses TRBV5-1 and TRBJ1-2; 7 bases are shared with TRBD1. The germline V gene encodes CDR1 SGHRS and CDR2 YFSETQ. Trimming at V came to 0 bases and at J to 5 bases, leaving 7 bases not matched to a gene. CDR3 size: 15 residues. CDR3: CASSLDMTGRYGYTF. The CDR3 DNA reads TGCGCCAGCAGCTTGGATATGACAGGGCGATATGGCTACACCTTC.